The 8 T cell receptor beta chains below come from one sample, sequenced in a study of response to subunit inactivated influenza vaccine. Via MiXCR, TCRdb re-called the RT-PCR reads, giving one row per CDR3 protein. In the table there are 450,000 to 700,000 distinct CDR3 sequences, less than 15% of which are singletons. Source: PBMCs from blood, taken about 11 days after vaccination. The receptors shown here come from a man aged 45-65 years who received an inactivated influenza vaccine.

This chain uses TRBV2 with TRBJ2-5; D is unresolved. The CDR3 consists of 13 residues. Germline V gives CDR1 SNHLY, CDR2 FYNNEI. The germline V and J ends were trimmed by 2 bases and 5 bases, with 9 bases remaining between them. In DNA form, the CDR3 reads TGTGCCAGCAGTGAATCAGTCCGGGAGACCCAGTACTTC. It yields the protein CASSESVRETQYF.

V gene TRBV20-1 combines with J gene TRBJ2-5, with a tentative D call TRBD2 (6 bases). V was trimmed by 5 bases and J by 5 bases, leaving 12 bases between them. The CDR3 extends over 12 amino acids. In germline, CDR1 is DFQATT, CDR2 SNEGSKA (reference sequence). The CDR3 coding sequence is TGCAGTGCTGCCGGGGGTTCCGAGACCCAGTACTTC. This translates into CSAAGGSETQYF.

This clonotype was seen more than once but under ten times. This chain links TRBV6-2 or TRBV6-3 with TRBJ2-7, with D unclear. Germline V gives CDR1 MNHEY, CDR2 SVGEGT. Between the trimmed V and J ends, which lost 7 bases and 2 bases, there was a span of 15 bases. This CDR3 contains 14 residues. The CDR3 bases are TGTGCCAGCACTCTGTACGGATCCACCTACGAGCAGTACTTC. Translation: CASTLYGSTYEQYF.

This clonotype was detected only a few times. The chain employs TRBV28 and TRBJ2-3; D perhaps matches TRBD2 (5 bases). The CDR3 covers 13 residues. Germline V gene data show CDR1 as MDHEN and CDR2 as SYDVKM. Trimming pared 10 bases from V and 0 bases from J, leaving 11 bases between. This chain's CDR3 is CATTEVSTDTQYF. The CDR3 nucleotides read TGTGCCACCACGGAGGTTAGCACAGATACGCAGTATTTT.

This clonotype was seen repeatedly, ten times or more. The chain carries TRBV18 and TRBJ1-1, with TRBD1 as a possible D gene (5 bases). Trimming took off 3 bases at V and 10 bases at J, with 15 bases between the two ends. This CDR3 has 13 amino acids. Germline V gene data show CDR1 as KGHSH and CDR2 as LQKENI. The CDR3 DNA is TGTGCCAGCTCACCCCTTCAGGGAGAGGGAGCTTTCTTT. Residues: CASSPLQGEGAFF.

This clonotype was counted only a few times. The J gene is TRBJ1-6, the V gene TRBV20-1; TRBD1 matches at 7 bases. Germline values: CDR1 DFQATT, CDR2 SNEGSKA (reference sequence). V dropped 3 bases and J dropped 7; count of bases not matched to a gene: 3. The CDR3 contains 13 residues. CDR3: CSARTGKNSPLHF. Written as DNA, the CDR3 is TGCAGTGCTAGGACAGGGAAGAATTCACCCCTCCACTTT.

There are a few counts of this clonotype. The chain has TRBV12-3 or TRBV12-4 and TRBJ1-2; unclear D gene. Trimming removed 6 bases from V and 0 bases from J, with 14 bases in between. This CDR3 is 15 amino acids long. The CDR3 sequence: CASRRWTATNYGYTF. CDR3 in DNA: TGTGCCAGCAGGCGATGGACGGCTACTAACTATGGCTACACCTTC.

This clonotype was seen only a few times. The chain couples TRBV5-1 to TRBJ2-1; 12 bases line up with TRBD2. Germline-derived CDR1 and CDR2 are SGHRS and YFSETQ. This CDR3 has 16 amino acids. V gave up 3 bases and J gave up 7 bases; unmatched junction bases: 8. The CDR3 nucleotides are TGCGCCAGCAGCTCTTCTAGCGGGGGGGCGGCGAATGAGCAGTTCTTC. Residues: CASSSSSGGAANEQFF.